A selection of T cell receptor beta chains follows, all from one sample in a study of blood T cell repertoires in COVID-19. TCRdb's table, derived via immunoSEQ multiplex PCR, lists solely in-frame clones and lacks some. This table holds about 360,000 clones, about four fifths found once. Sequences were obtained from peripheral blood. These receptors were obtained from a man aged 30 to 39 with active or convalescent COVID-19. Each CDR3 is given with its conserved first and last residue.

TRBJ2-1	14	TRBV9	CASSPGGYYNEQFF
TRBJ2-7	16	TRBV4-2	CASSQEGRILPYEQYF
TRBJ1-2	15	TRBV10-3	CAISERDRESYGYTF
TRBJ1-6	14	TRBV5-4	CASRTRGKDSPLHF
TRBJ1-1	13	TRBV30	CAWEGRLNTEAFF
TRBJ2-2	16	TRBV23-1	CARPGQGTAGTGELFF
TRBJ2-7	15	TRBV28	CASSLGLGLTYEQYF
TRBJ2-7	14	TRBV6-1	CASSEAGEGVEQYF
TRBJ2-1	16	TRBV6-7	CASSYGLAGDWNEQFF
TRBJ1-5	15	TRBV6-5	CASSPTGQGRGTQHF
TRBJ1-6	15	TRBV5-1	CASSLEGGENSPLHF
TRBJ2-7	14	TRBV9	CASSGPGTGEEQYF
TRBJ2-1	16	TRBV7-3	CASSPASGGTYNEQFF
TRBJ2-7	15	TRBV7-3	CASSLGLAGGSEQYF
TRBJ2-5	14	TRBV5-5	CASSRRAYRETQYF
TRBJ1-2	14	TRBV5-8	CASSFGQGTVAYTF
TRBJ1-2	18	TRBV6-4	CASIHRDRGRGSNYGYTF
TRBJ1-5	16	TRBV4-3	CASSQDRDRVYQPQHF
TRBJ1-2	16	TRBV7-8	CASSLQGLRRNYGYTF
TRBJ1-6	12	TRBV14	CASSHPPEPLHF
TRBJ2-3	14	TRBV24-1	CATSDFPGTDTQYF
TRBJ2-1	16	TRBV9	CASSPTGQISYNEQFF
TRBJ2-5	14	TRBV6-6	CASSLAGVAETQYF
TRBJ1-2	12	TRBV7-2	CASSLAKSLVSF
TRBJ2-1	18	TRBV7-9	CASSRFRRVGDYYNEQFF
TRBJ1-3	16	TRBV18	CASSPRGGLSGNTIYF
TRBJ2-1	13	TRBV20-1	CSASRGPGDEQFF
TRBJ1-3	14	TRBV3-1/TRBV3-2	CASSPGTGVGTIYF
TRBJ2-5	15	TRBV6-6	CASSLDSPAQETQYF
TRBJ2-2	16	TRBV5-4	CASSFRTGGNTGELFF
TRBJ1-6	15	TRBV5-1	CASSLAGTVNSPLHF
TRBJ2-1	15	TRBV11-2	CASSSGLAGYNEQFF
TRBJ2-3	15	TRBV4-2	CASSQGTGVTDTQYF
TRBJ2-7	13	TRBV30	CAWNIAGSYEQYF
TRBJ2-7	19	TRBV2	CASMSRTSGGADPIYEQYF
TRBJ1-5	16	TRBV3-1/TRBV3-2	CASSQETGIGNQPQHF
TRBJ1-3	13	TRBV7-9	CARGASSGNTIYF
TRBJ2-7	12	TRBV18	CASSAEGGEQYF
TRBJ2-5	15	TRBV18	CASSPRQGEGETQYF
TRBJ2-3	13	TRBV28	CASNPTRGDTQYF
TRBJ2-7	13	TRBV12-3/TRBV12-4	CASSLGHPSEQYF
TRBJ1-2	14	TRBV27	CASSRGQTNYGYTF
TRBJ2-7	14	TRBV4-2	CASSQGEAFYEQYF
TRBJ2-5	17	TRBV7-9	CASSSRLLRDSQETQYF
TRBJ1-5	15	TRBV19	CASSTGQGTLLAQHF
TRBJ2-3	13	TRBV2	CASRGTGTDTQYF
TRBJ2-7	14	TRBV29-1	CSVEMRTGTYEQYF
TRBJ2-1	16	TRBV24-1	CATGAAGTSGFDEQFF
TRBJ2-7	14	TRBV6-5	CASRTGRASYEQYF
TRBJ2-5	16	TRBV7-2	CASSLAAWLYQETQYF
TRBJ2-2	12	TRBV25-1	CASGQLTGELFF
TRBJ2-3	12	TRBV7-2	CASSPAGDTQYF
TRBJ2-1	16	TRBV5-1	CASSSASGRSYNEQFF
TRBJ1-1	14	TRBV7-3	CASSPQGENTEAFF
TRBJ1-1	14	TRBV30	CAWSLGLTNTEAFF
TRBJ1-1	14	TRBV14	CASIPMTGNTEAFF
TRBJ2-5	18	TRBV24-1	CATSDTSGGGSYQETQYF
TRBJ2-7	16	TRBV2	CAIFGRTGEGPYEQYF
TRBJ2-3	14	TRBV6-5	CASGLRPSTDTQYF